This T cell receptor (beta chain) originates from a study of blood T cell repertoires in COVID-19. Study-level information: There were acute and convalescent COVID-19 samples, and they came from the United States, Italy and Spain. PBMCs, B-cell-depleted T cells, or T cells provided the cDNA or gDNA that made up the material.

Authors' data handling: Quantification of nucleated cells was approximated via reference gene primer amplification. Sequencing was performed with immunoSEQ multiplex PCR; in TCRdb, only in-frame clones are kept and a portion is missing. V, J and clone size derive from that table, while D and trimming were established from the DNA sequence. The table has 310,000 or so clones, around 87% seen once; the top ten hold under 5%. Per the germline V gene, CDR1 is MDHEN and CDR2 is SYDVKM. With 3 bases removed from V and 1 base from J, the gap between germline ends came to 12 bases. The CDR3 contains 15 residues.

The sequenced sample consisted of peripheral blood. This clonotype was sampled from a woman in her fifties or sixties with active or convalescent COVID-19. This chain connects TRBV28 to TRBJ1-1; perhaps TRBD1 as D (6 bases). The CDR3 reads CASSFYWTANTEAFF. The CDR3 coding sequence is TGTGCCAGCAGTTTCTACTGGACAGCGAACACTGAAGCTTTCTTT.